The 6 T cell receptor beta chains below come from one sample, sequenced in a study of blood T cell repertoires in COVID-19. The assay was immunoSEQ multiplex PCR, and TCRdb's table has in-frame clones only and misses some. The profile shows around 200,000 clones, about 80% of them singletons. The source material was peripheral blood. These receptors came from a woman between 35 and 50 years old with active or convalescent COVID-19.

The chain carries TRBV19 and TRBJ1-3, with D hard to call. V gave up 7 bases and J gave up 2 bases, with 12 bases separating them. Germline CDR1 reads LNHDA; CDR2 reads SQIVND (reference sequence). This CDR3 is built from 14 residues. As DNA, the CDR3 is TGTGCCAGTACCGCCTACAGAACTGGAAACACCATATATTTT. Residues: CASTAYRTGNTIYF.

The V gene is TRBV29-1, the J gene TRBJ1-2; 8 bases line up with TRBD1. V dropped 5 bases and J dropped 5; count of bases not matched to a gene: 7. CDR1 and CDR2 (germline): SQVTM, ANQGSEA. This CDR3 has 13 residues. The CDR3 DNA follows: TGCAGCGTTACCGGACAGGGCGGGTATGGCTACACCTTC. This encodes CSVTGQGGYGYTF.

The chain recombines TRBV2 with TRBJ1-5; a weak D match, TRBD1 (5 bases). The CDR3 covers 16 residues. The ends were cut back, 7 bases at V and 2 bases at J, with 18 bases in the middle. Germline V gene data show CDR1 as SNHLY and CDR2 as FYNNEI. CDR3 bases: TGTGCCAGCACCACGCGGGGGTCCTACGGCAATCAGCCCCAGCATTTT. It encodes CASTTRGSYGNQPQHF.

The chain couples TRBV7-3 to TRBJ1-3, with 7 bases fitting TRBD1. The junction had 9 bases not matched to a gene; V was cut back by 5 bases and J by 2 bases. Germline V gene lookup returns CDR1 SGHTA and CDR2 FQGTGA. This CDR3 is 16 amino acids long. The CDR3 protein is CASSPGGRGAGNTIYF. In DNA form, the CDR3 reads TGTGCCAGCAGCCCAGGGGGGCGAGGGGCTGGAAACACCATATATTTT.

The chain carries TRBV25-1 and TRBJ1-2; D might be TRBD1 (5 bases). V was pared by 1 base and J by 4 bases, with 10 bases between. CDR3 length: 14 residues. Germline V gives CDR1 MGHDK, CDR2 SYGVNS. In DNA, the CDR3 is TGTGCCAGCAGTGAATGGGGAGGGGTCTATGGCTACACCTTC. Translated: CASSEWGGVYGYTF.

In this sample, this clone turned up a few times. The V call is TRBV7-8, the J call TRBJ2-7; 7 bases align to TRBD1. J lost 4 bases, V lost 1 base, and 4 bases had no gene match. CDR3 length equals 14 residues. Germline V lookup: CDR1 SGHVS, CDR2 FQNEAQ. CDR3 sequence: CASSLGTRGYEQYF. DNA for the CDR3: TGTGCCAGCAGCTTAGGGACCAGGGGGTACGAGCAGTACTTC.